A selection of T cell receptor beta chains follows, all from one sample in a study of human T cells and chemical hapten exposure. TCRdb redid the calling of the RACE reads with MiXCR, one entry per CDR3 protein. The sample has fewer than 500,000 distinct CDR3 sequences; more than 4.5% are singletons. Sequenced here: whole blood, sampled in connection with sensitization to the hapten diphenylcyclopropenone (DPC). The receptors here all came from a woman between 50 and 59 years old with alopecia areata. Some clones in this sample may be carry-over from other donors' samples. CDR3s include the opening cysteine and the closing phenylalanine or tryptophan. The order of the fields is V gene, clone size, D gene, J gene, CDR3 protein, CDR3 DNA. A D gene is named only where the DNA matches it firmly. Size tells how often a clone was seen (once, few, many) or the class of an expanded clone, and some rows leave it out.

v_gene: TRBV29-1; abundance: many; d_gene: NA; j_gene: TRBJ2-1; CDR3aa: CSGDPPGNEQFF; CDR3nt: TGCAGCGGGGACCCCCCCGGGAATGAGCAGTTCTTC
v_gene: TRBV6-1; abundance: NA; d_gene: NA; j_gene: TRBJ2-7; CDR3aa: CASSGERGIRAYF; CDR3nt: TGTGCCAGCAGTGGGGAACGGGGTATACGAGCATACTTC
v_gene: TRBV11-2; abundance: many; d_gene: TRBD2; j_gene: TRBJ2-5; CDR3aa: CASSPFSGMREETQYF; CDR3nt: TGTGCCAGCAGCCCCTTTAGCGGGATGCGGGAAGAGACCCAGTACTTC
v_gene: TRBV19; abundance: NA; d_gene: NA; j_gene: TRBJ2-1; CDR3aa: CASGPGQQPFF; CDR3nt: TGTGCCAGTGGACCGGGACAACAGCCGTTCTTC
v_gene: TRBV27; abundance: many; d_gene: TRBD2; j_gene: TRBJ2-3; CDR3aa: CASSISGMVTDTQYF; CDR3nt: TGTGCCAGCAGTATTAGCGGGATGGTAACAGATACGCAGTATTTT
v_gene: TRBV27; abundance: many; d_gene: NA; j_gene: TRBJ2-3; CDR3aa: CASSLFGTDTQYF; CDR3nt: TGTGCCAGCAGTTTATTCGGGACAGATACGCAGTATTTT
v_gene: TRBV28; abundance: few; d_gene: TRBD2; j_gene: TRBJ2-3; CDR3aa: CASSPPRAGALYTDTQYF; CDR3nt: TGTGCCAGCAGTCCACCTAGAGCGGGGGCTTTATACACAGATACGCAGTATTTT
v_gene: TRBV20-1; abundance: NA; d_gene: TRBD2; j_gene: TRBJ2-3; CDR3aa: CSAVWTSGATQYF; CDR3nt: TGCAGTGCTGTTTGGACTAGCGGGGCAACGCAGTATTTT
v_gene: TRBV6-6; abundance: NA; d_gene: TRBD2; j_gene: TRBJ2-1; CDR3aa: CASSYEGLGKSNEQFF; CDR3nt: TGTGCCAGCAGTTACGAGGGACTAGGGAAGTCCAATGAGCAGTTCTTC
v_gene: TRBV12-3/TRBV12-4; abundance: NA; d_gene: NA; j_gene: TRBJ1-1; CDR3aa: CASSFKKGNTEAFF; CDR3nt: TGTGCCAGCAGTTTTAAGAAGGGGAACACTGAAGCTTTCTTT
v_gene: TRBV20-1; abundance: NA; d_gene: NA; j_gene: TRBJ1-1; CDR3aa: CSATGLLNTEAFF; CDR3nt: TGCAGTGCTACGGGACTCCTGAACACTGAAGCTTTCTTT
v_gene: TRBV7-9; abundance: many; d_gene: TRBD2; j_gene: TRBJ2-1; CDR3aa: CASILAGGYNEQFF; CDR3nt: TGTGCCAGCATACTAGCGGGGGGTTACAATGAGCAGTTCTTC
v_gene: TRBV27; abundance: many; d_gene: NA; j_gene: TRBJ1-1; CDR3aa: CASRWGQNTEAFF; CDR3nt: TGTGCCAGCAGATGGGGACAGAACACTGAAGCTTTCTTT
v_gene: TRBV2; abundance: NA; d_gene: TRBD2; j_gene: TRBJ2-3; CDR3aa: CASPLGGVTDTQYF; CDR3nt: TGTGCCAGCCCCCTGGGGGGGGTAACAGATACGCAGTATTTT
v_gene: TRBV7-9; abundance: many; d_gene: TRBD1; j_gene: TRBJ2-2; CDR3aa: CASLKQGVVGSTGELFF; CDR3nt: TGTGCCAGCCTTAAACAGGGGGTTGTCGGAAGCACCGGGGAGCTGTTTTTT
v_gene: TRBV18; abundance: NA; d_gene: NA; j_gene: TRBJ1-3; CDR3aa: CASSPSGHPDGNTIYF; CDR3nt: TGTGCCAGCTCACCTTCAGGACACCCGGACGGAAACACCATATATTTT
v_gene: TRBV7-2; abundance: many; d_gene: NA; j_gene: TRBJ1-5; CDR3aa: CASSLVGQGATNQPQHF; CDR3nt: TGTGCCAGCAGCTTAGTGGGCCAGGGCGCTACCAATCAGCCCCAGCATTTT
v_gene: TRBV7-9; abundance: many; d_gene: NA; j_gene: TRBJ2-7; CDR3aa: CASSYGTPEYEQYF; CDR3nt: TGTGCCAGCAGCTACGGGACACCCGAATACGAGCAGTACTTC
v_gene: TRBV29-1; abundance: many; d_gene: TRBD1; j_gene: TRBJ1-5; CDR3aa: CSVGGGGDQPQHF; CDR3nt: TGCAGCGTTGGAGGAGGGGGCGATCAGCCCCAGCATTTT
v_gene: TRBV13; abundance: many; d_gene: NA; j_gene: TRBJ2-3; CDR3aa: CASSLEAGAWEDTQYF; CDR3nt: TGTGCCAGCAGCTTAGAGGCGGGGGCATGGGAAGATACGCAGTATTTT
v_gene: TRBV27; abundance: few; d_gene: NA; j_gene: TRBJ2-1; CDR3aa: CASRPTGRQFF; CDR3nt: TGTGCCAGCCGGCCTACTGGTAGGCAGTTCTTC
v_gene: TRBV4-2; abundance: many; d_gene: NA; j_gene: TRBJ2-6; CDR3aa: CASSQAGRGTGGANVLTF; CDR3nt: TGTGCCAGCAGCCAAGCCGGACGGGGGACGGGCGGGGCCAACGTCCTGACTTTC
v_gene: TRBV18; abundance: many; d_gene: TRBD2; j_gene: TRBJ2-5; CDR3aa: CASSTRLAGGPREETQYF; CDR3nt: TGTGCCAGCTCTACCCGACTAGCGGGAGGGCCTCGGGAAGAGACCCAGTACTTC
v_gene: TRBV10-3; abundance: few; d_gene: TRBD2; j_gene: TRBJ2-7; CDR3aa: CATRGLAGPYEQYF; CDR3nt: TGTGCCACTAGGGGACTAGCGGGGCCCTACGAGCAGTACTTC
v_gene: TRBV6-5; abundance: many; d_gene: TRBD1; j_gene: TRBJ1-2; CDR3aa: CASSSLDRAHGYTF; CDR3nt: TGTGCCAGCAGTTCCCTCGACAGGGCCCATGGCTACACCTTC
v_gene: TRBV12-3/TRBV12-4; abundance: few; d_gene: TRBD1; j_gene: TRBJ1-2; CDR3aa: CATAKGGFGYTF; CDR3nt: TGTGCCACCGCGAAAGGGGGCTTTGGCTACACCTTC
v_gene: TRBV7-9; abundance: many; d_gene: NA; j_gene: TRBJ2-4; CDR3aa: CASSRGNPGAKNIQYF; CDR3nt: TGTGCCAGCAGCCGAGGGAACCCAGGGGCCAAAAACATTCAGTACTTC
v_gene: TRBV7-6; abundance: NA; d_gene: TRBD2; j_gene: TRBJ2-7; CDR3aa: CASSARLAEEQYF; CDR3nt: TGTGCCAGCAGCGCCCGACTAGCAGAAGAGCAGTACTTC
v_gene: TRBV12-3/TRBV12-4; abundance: many; d_gene: TRBD2; j_gene: TRBJ2-3; CDR3aa: CASSFGLAIDTQYF; CDR3nt: TGTGCCAGCAGCTTTGGACTAGCAATAGATACGCAGTATTTT
v_gene: TRBV3-1; abundance: NA; d_gene: TRBD1; j_gene: TRBJ2-7; CDR3aa: CASSQRQGRTYEQYF; CDR3nt: TGTGCCAGCAGCCAAAGACAGGGGCGAACCTACGAGCAGTACTTC
v_gene: TRBV6-5; abundance: many; d_gene: TRBD2; j_gene: TRBJ2-1; CDR3aa: CASSSTAGGLQFF; CDR3nt: TGTGCCAGCAGCAGCACGGCGGGAGGGCTGCAGTTCTTC
v_gene: TRBV28; abundance: few; d_gene: NA; j_gene: TRBJ1-1; CDR3aa: CASSSQGRRTEAFF; CDR3nt: TGTGCCAGCAGTTCACAGGGTAGGAGGACTGAAGCTTTCTTT
v_gene: TRBV7-2; abundance: few; d_gene: TRBD2; j_gene: TRBJ2-1; CDR3aa: CASSSGLGSSVQFF; CDR3nt: TGTGCCAGCAGCTCAGGACTAGGGAGCTCTGTGCAGTTCTTC
v_gene: TRBV4-3; abundance: many; d_gene: NA; j_gene: TRBJ2-7; CDR3aa: CASSLLGQNVYEQYF; CDR3nt: TGCGCCAGCAGCCTCTTGGGACAAAATGTATACGAGCAGTACTTC
v_gene: TRBV6-4; abundance: many; d_gene: TRBD2; j_gene: TRBJ2-1; CDR3aa: CASSSIGGDNEQFF; CDR3nt: TGTGCCAGCAGCTCGATCGGGGGGGACAATGAGCAGTTCTTC
v_gene: TRBV5-1; abundance: many; d_gene: NA; j_gene: TRBJ2-5; CDR3aa: CASSLAGAQETQYF; CDR3nt: TGCGCCAGCAGCTTGGCCGGCGCGCAAGAGACCCAGTACTTC